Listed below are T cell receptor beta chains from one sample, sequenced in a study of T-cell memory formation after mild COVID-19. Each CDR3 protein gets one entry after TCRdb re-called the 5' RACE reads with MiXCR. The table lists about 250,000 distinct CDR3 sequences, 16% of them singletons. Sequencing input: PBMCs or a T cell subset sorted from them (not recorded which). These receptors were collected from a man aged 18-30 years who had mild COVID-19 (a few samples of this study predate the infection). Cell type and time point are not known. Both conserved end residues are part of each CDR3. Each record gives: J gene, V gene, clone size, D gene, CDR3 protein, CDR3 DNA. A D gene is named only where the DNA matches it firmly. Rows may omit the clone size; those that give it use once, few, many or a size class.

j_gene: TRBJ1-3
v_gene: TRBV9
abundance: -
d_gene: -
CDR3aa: CASSVGALRSGNTIYF
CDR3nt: TGTGCCAGCAGCGTAGGGGCGCTCCGCTCTGGAAACACCATATATTTT

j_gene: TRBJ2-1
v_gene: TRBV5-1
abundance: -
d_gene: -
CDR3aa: CASSLIYGGAFNNEQFF
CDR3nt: TGCGCCAGCAGCTTAATTTATGGGGGGGCCTTTAACAATGAGCAGTTCTTC

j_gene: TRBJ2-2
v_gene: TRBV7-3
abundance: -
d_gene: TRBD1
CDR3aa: CASSPNRDSAGELFF
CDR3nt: TGTGCCAGCAGCCCGAACCGGGACAGCGCCGGGGAGCTGTTTTTT

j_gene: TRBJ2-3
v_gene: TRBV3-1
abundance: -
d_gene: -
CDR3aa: CASSPLGDTQYF
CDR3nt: TGTGCCAGCAGCCCTCTCGGGGATACGCAGTATTTT

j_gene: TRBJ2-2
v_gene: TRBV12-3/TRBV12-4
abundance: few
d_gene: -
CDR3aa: CASINYQTGELFF
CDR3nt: TGTGCCAGCATCAACTACCAAACCGGGGAGCTGTTTTTT

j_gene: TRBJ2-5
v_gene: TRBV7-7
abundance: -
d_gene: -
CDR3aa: CASSLRGSFQETQYF
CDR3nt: TGTGCCAGCAGCTTAAGAGGCAGCTTCCAAGAGACCCAGTACTTC

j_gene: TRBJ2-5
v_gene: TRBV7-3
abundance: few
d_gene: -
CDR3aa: CASSRFGGVQETQYF
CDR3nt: TGTGCCAGCAGCCGTTTTGGGGGAGTACAAGAGACCCAGTACTTC

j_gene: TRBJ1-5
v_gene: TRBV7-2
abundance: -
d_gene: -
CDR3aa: CASSRQRSNQPQHF
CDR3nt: TGTGCCAGCAGCCGCCAGCGGTCGAATCAGCCCCAGCATTTT

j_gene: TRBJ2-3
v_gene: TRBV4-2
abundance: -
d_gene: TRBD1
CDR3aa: CASSQSPPSQGARPDTQYF
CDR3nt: TGTGCCAGCAGCCAATCCCCCCCGTCACAGGGGGCCCGTCCAGATACGCAGTATTTT

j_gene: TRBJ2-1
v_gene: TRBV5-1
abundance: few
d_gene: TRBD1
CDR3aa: CASSPGQGHNEQFF
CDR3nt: TGCGCCAGCAGCCCAGGACAGGGGCACAATGAGCAGTTCTTC

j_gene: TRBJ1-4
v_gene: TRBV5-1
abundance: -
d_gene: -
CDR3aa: CASSFGGRFEKLFF
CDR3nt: TGCGCCAGCAGCTTTGGGGGGCGCTTTGAAAAACTGTTTTTT

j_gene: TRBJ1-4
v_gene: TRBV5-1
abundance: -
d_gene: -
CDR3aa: CASSLDPNEKLFF
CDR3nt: TGCGCCAGCAGCTTAGACCCTAATGAAAAACTGTTTTTT

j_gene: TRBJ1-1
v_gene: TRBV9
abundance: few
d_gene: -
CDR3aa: CASSVGQGPAFF
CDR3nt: TGTGCCAGCAGCGTGGGCCAGGGTCCGGCTTTCTTT

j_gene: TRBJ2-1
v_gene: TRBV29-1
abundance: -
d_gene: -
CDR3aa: CSVGVNEQFF
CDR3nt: TGCAGCGTTGGAGTCAATGAGCAGTTCTTC

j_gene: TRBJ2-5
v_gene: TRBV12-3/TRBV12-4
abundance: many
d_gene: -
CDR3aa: CASSLPTTQETQYF
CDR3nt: TGTGCCAGCAGTTTACCGACAACGCAAGAGACCCAGTACTTC

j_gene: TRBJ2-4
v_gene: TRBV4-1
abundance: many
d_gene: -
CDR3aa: CASSQGQGTKNIQYF
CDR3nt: TGCGCCAGCAGCCAAGGGCAGGGGACCAAAAACATTCAGTACTTC

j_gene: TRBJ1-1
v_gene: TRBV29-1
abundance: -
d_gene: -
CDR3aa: CSVEGQGPFF
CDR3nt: TGCAGCGTTGAAGGCCAGGGTCCTTTCTTT

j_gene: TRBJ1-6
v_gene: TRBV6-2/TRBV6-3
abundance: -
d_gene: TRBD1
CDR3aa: CASRTGGRPRNSPLHF
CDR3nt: TGTGCCAGCCGCACAGGGGGCAGGCCGAGGAATTCACCCCTCCACTTT

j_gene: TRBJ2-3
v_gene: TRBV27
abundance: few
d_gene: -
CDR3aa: CASRPRRRGSTDTQYF
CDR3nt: TGTGCCAGCAGGCCCCGGCGAAGGGGGAGCACAGATACGCAGTATTTT

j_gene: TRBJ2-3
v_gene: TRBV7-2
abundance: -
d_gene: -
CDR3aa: CASSYAPTDTQYF
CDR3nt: TGTGCCAGCAGCTACGCACCCACAGATACGCAGTATTTT